The 29 T cell receptor beta chains below all came from one sample that was sequenced in a study of blood T cell repertoires in COVID-19 (dated by TCRdb to about 2020). To prepare the library, the immunoSEQ multiplex PCR assay was applied. TCRdb's version of the immuneACCESS table is confined to in-frame rearrangements and falls short of the full clone set. An unresolved V gene accounts for under half of the shortfall where checked; the remainder is of unknown origin. This sample is represented by around 130,000 clones; about 89% of them were singletons. The top ten constitute around 18% of the sample. Input material: peripheral blood. The receptors stem from a man aged 50 to 59 with active or convalescent COVID-19.

The chain joins TRBV2 to TRBJ1-1; the D is unclear. Per germline, CDR1 SNHLY and CDR2 FYNNEI. This CDR3 has 13 residues. Trimming removed 5 bases from V and 1 base from J, with 8 bases in between. The CDR3 DNA sequence: TGTGCCAGCAGTAAAACTCCGAACACTGAAGCTTTCTTT. The encoded protein is CASSKTPNTEAFF. The full variable domain, completed using reference TRBV2 and TRBJ1-1, is EPEVTQTPSHQVTQMGQEVILRCVPISNHLYFYWYRQILGQKVEFLVSFYNNEISEKSEIFDDQFSVERPDGSNFTLKIRSTKLEDSAMYFCASSKTPNTEAFFGQGTRLTVV.

The chain is built from TRBV27 and TRBJ1-1; 7 nucleotides agree with TRBD1. V lost 5 bases to trimming and J lost 5 bases; unmatched junction nucleotides: 5. Germline V gives CDR1 MNHEY, CDR2 SMNVEV (reference sequence). This CDR3 contains 13 residues. The CDR3, as DNA: TGTGCCAGCAGTCCACAACAGGGGACTGAAGCTTTCTTT. Protein sequence: CASSPQQGTEAFF.

V and J are TRBV2 and TRBJ2-6; D not resolved. The CDR3 loop spans 16 amino acids. V gave up 5 bases and J gave up 0 bases, with 11 bases separating them. The germline V gene has CDR1 SNHLY and CDR2 FYNNEI. The CDR3 is CASSLQLISGANVLTF. DNA of the CDR3: TGTGCCAGCAGTCTACAGTTGATCTCTGGGGCCAACGTCCTGACTTTC.

The chain has TRBV27 and TRBJ2-7, with TRBD1 identical over 11 bases. V lost 5 bases, J lost 4 bases, and 7 bases stayed unmatched. Germline CDR1 MNHEY, CDR2 SMNVEV (reference sequence). The CDR3 consists of 15 residues. The CDR3 loop is CASSNRDRGTYEQYF. In nucleotides, the CDR3 is TGTGCCAGCAGTAACCGGGACAGGGGGACGTACGAGCAGTACTTC.

The sample holds one count of this clone. The rearrangement links TRBV6-6 to TRBJ2-5, with TRBD2 identical over 8 bases. Per the germline V gene, CDR1 is MNHNY and CDR2 is SVGAGI (reference sequence). Trimming cost V 2 bases and J 5 bases; bases outside gene matches: 10. The CDR3 runs to 16 residues. The chain's CDR3 is CASSYLPRGGRETQYF. The CDR3 region has the DNA TGTGCCAGCAGTTACCTCCCGCGCGGCGGGAGGGAGACCCAGTACTTC.

J is TRBJ1-2 and V is TRBV10-3; 8 nucleotides line up with TRBD1. V was pared by 2 bases and J by 6 bases, with 5 bases of the junction left unmatched. Germline CDR1 and CDR2: ENHRY and SYGVKD. The CDR3 runs 14 residues. The CDR3 sequence is CAISEGSRGHGYTF. The CDR3 DNA sequence: TGTGCCATCAGTGAGGGGAGCAGGGGGCATGGCTACACCTTC.

The chain carries TRBV7-9 and TRBJ2-3, with D maybe TRBD2 (5 bases). CDR3 length: 19 amino acids. The V gene's germline CDR1 is SEHNR and CDR2 FQNEAQ (reference sequence). Trimming pared 5 bases from V and 4 bases from J, leaving 28 bases between. CDR3 in DNA: TGTGCCAGCAGCCCTGGCTGGGATTTGGGGTTAACTAGTTCAGATACGCAGTATTTT. Translating it yields CASSPGWDLGLTSSDTQYF. The entire variable domain, with the rest obtained from reference TRBV7-9 and TRBJ2-3, is as follows: DTGVSQNPRHKITKRGQNVTFRCDPISEHNRLYWYRQTLGQGPEFLTYFQNEAQLEKSRLLSDRFSAERPKGSFSTLEIQRTEQGDSAMYLCASSPGWDLGLTSSDTQYFGPGTRLTVL.

The chain employs TRBV7-9 and TRBJ2-1, with a weak D call TRBD1 (6 bases). Germline assignment: CDR1 SEHNR and CDR2 FQNEAQ (reference sequence). Trimming cost V 5 bases and J 6 bases, with 23 bases left between them. The CDR3 runs 17 residues. The DNA for the CDR3 is TGTGCCAGCAGCAATCAATATTCCTACAGGGTTCTCAATGAGCAGTTCTTC. Amino acids: CASSNQYSYRVLNEQFF.

This chain uses TRBV2 with TRBJ2-7; TRBD2 aligns across 8 bases. Germline CDR1 and CDR2: SNHLY and FYNNEI. Germline trimming cut 1 base from V and 0 bases from J; bases unmatched to any gene: 5. The CDR3 covers 16 residues. Here the CDR3 DNA reads TGTGCCAGCAGTGAAGGTCGACTAGCGAACTCCTACGAGCAGTACTTC. Translating gives CASSEGRLANSYEQYF.

This rearrangement joins TRBV7-8 to TRBJ1-2; no firm D call. Trimming took 5 bases from V and 1 from J, leaving 14 bases between them. The germline V gene encodes CDR1 SGHVS and CDR2 FQNEAQ. CDR3 length: 15 residues. CDR3 protein: CASSPSSGDNYGYTF. As DNA, the CDR3 is TGTGCCAGCAGCCCGTCTTCCGGGGATAACTATGGCTACACCTTC.

The chain uses TRBV19 and TRBJ1-5; 8 positions match TRBD1. CDR3 length: 13 residues. The trim removed 8 bases at V and 3 bases at J, leaving 3 bases unmatched. The germline V gene has CDR1 LNHDA and CDR2 SQIVND (reference sequence). In DNA, the CDR3 is TGTGCCAGTCTCAGGGGGCCCAATCAGCCCCAGCATTTT. It yields the protein CASLRGPNQPQHF.

A note on this clone: The sample carries other DNA sequences with the same CDR3. The chain links TRBV19 to TRBJ1-1; tentatively, D is TRBD1 (5 bases). The CDR3 spans 13 residues. Germline V CDR1 and CDR2: LNHDA, SQIVND (reference sequence). V was trimmed by 4 bases and J by 1 base, leaving 7 bases between them. The CDR3 loop reads CASSSTGNTEAFF. The CDR3 nucleotides read TGTGCCAGTAGTAGTACAGGGAACACTGAAGCTTTCTTT.

This clone has only one observation. This sequence joins TRBV10-1 and TRBJ2-3; no definite D call. The length of the CDR3 is 14 residues. With 0 bases removed from V and 4 bases from J, the gap between germline ends came to 8 bases. CDR1 WNHNN and CDR2 SYGVQD come from the germline V gene (reference sequence). CDR3 residues: CASSESAVPDTQYF. The CDR3 bases are TGCGCCAGCAGTGAGTCTGCGGTGCCAGATACGCAGTATTTT.

Notes on this clone: Other DNA sequences within the sample encode an identical CDR3. The chain recombines TRBV12-3 or TRBV12-4 with TRBJ1-2; TRBD1 aligns across 12 bases. This CDR3 is built from 12 residues. V shed 5 bases and J 8 bases; nucleotides not matched to a gene: 0. For the CDR3, the DNA is TGTGCCAGCAGTGGGACAGGGGGCGGCTACACCTTC. It specifies CASSGTGGGYTF.

This chain uses TRBV3-1 (or the pseudogene TRBV3-2) with TRBJ1-4; no clear D. The length of the CDR3 is 14 residues. V dropped 4 bases and J dropped 2 bases, with 8 bases sitting between them. Germline lookup yields CDR1 LGHDT and CDR2 YNNKEL (reference sequence). The CDR3, as DNA: TGTGCCAGCAGCCCTGGTGCGACTAATGAAAAACTGTTTTTT. Translation gives CASSPGATNEKLFF.

This chain uses TRBV5-8 with TRBJ2-2, with D possibly matching TRBD2 (6 bases). CDR3 length: 14 amino acids. CDR1 is SGHTS, CDR2 YDEGEE, per germline. Trimming removed 4 bases at V and 4 bases at J, with 11 bases between. The CDR3 DNA is TGTGCCAGCAGCCTCATCGGGGGCACCGGGGAGCTGTTTTTT. Its protein is CASSLIGGTGELFF.

The sample holds a few counts of this clone. The rearrangement links TRBV20-1 to TRBJ1-1, with D unresolved. The CDR3 contains 12 residues. The germline V and J ends were trimmed by 3 bases and 7 bases, with 12 bases remaining between them. Germline CDR1 DFQATT, CDR2 SNEGSKA (reference sequence). CDR3 nucleotides: TGCAGTGCTAGTAGGTCAGGTTATGAAGCTTTCTTT. It specifies CSASRSGYEAFF.

This clone was found a few times. This chain joins TRBV19 and TRBJ1-1, with D uncertain. Trimming stripped 6 bases from V and 8 bases from J, with 22 bases between. Looked up from germline, CDR1 is LNHDA and CDR2 is SQIVND (reference sequence). The CDR3 consists of 15 residues. The CDR3 loop reads CASRVTEPSSTEAFF. Here the CDR3 DNA reads TGTGCCAGTAGAGTTACAGAGCCCTCCTCCACGGAAGCTTTCTTT.

This sequence joins TRBV27 and TRBJ2-7, with 8 bases matching TRBD1. Germline loops: CDR1 MNHEY, CDR2 SMNVEV (reference sequence). V trimming: 5 bases; J trimming: 0 bases; junction bases outside the gene matches: 6. This CDR3 region has 15 residues. The CDR3 loop reads CASSRNRGTSYEQYF. CDR3 bases: TGTGCCAGCAGTCGAAACAGGGGGACCTCCTACGAGCAGTACTTC.

The CDR3 DNA sequence: TGCAGCGTTGGTATAAACACTGAAGCTTTCTTT. It encodes CSVGINTEAFF. The genes are TRBV29-1 and TRBJ1-1; D gene uncertain. Germline loops: CDR1 SQVTM, CDR2 ANQGSEA. The CDR3 runs to 11 residues. The ends were cut back, 4 bases at V and 2 bases at J, with 5 bases in the middle.

The gene calls are TRBV5-1 and TRBJ2-7; D is possibly TRBD2 (5 bases). The V gene lost 3 bases and the J gene lost 0 bases, with 7 bases spanning the gap. CDR3 length equals 13 residues. CDR1 is SGHRS, CDR2 YFSETQ, per germline. The chain's CDR3 is CASSSGSSYEQYF. CDR3 DNA: TGCGCCAGCAGCTCGGGGAGCTCCTACGAGCAGTACTTC.

The rearrangement links TRBV19 to TRBJ1-2; 9 positions match TRBD1. The CDR3 sequence is 14 residues long. V shed 5 bases and J 11 bases; nucleotides not matched to a gene: 12. The germline V gene has CDR1 LNHDA and CDR2 SQIVND (reference sequence). The CDR3 loop is CASSPPPGQGGYTF. The CDR3 bases are TGTGCCAGTAGTCCCCCCCCGGGACAGGGTGGATACACCTTC.

CDR3 nucleotides: TGCGCCAGCAGCTTGGGTCAGTCTAATGAAAAACTGTTTTTT. Its protein product is CASSLGQSNEKLFF. The chain joins TRBV5-1 to TRBJ1-4; no firm D call. From germline, CDR1 is SGHRS and CDR2 YFSETQ. V gave up 0 bases and J gave up 3 bases, with 6 bases separating them. The CDR3 is made up of 14 amino acids.

This chain uses TRBV24-1 with TRBJ2-1, with D possibly matching TRBD2 (5 bases). The CDR3 has 14 amino acids. Germline values: CDR1 KGHDR, CDR2 SFDVKD. V dropped 5 bases and J dropped 8 bases, with 15 bases sitting between them. The chain's CDR3 is CATSVSGWMDEQFF. The CDR3 DNA follows: TGTGCCACCAGTGTTTCGGGGTGGATGGATGAGCAGTTCTTC.

This chain connects TRBV6-5 to TRBJ2-4; D is undetermined. The germline gives CDR1 MNHEY, CDR2 SVGAGI. Between the trimmed V and J ends, which lost 5 bases and 6 bases, there was a span of 11 bases. The CDR3 length is 13 residues. The CDR3 nucleotides are TGTGCCAGCAGTCAGTCGACAAGAAACATTCAGTACTTC. Translating it yields CASSQSTRNIQYF.

The V gene is TRBV19, the J gene TRBJ2-4; 12 bases match TRBD2. From germline, CDR1 is LNHDA and CDR2 SQIVND (reference sequence). The CDR3 covers 15 residues. V gave up 7 bases and J gave up 9 bases; unmatched junction bases: 10. The CDR3 region is CASNTLAGGSGIQYF. CDR3 in DNA: TGTGCCAGTAACACACTAGCGGGGGGTTCTGGCATTCAGTACTTC.

The chain couples TRBV19 to TRBJ2-2; perhaps TRBD2 as D (6 bases). Looked up from germline, CDR1 is LNHDA and CDR2 is SQIVND (reference sequence). Trimming removed 5 bases from V and 4 bases from J, with 17 bases in between. This CDR3 has 16 residues. CDR3: CASSHTGTQGTGELFF. In DNA form, the CDR3 reads TGTGCCAGTAGTCACACTGGGACTCAGGGCACCGGGGAGCTGTTTTTT.

V and J are TRBV10-1 and TRBJ2-7; 9 bases fit TRBD1. V was clipped by 1 base and J by 6 bases; unmatched bases: 7. Germline values: CDR1 WNHNN, CDR2 SYGVQD (reference sequence). The CDR3 spans 15 residues. CDR3: CASSEYRTGVAEQYF. The CDR3 DNA follows: TGCGCCAGCAGTGAGTATAGGACAGGGGTCGCCGAGCAGTACTTC.

The rearrangement joins TRBV30 to TRBJ1-5; D remains unclear. Germline CDR1 is GTSNPN and CDR2 is SVGIG (reference sequence). This CDR3 is 13 amino acids long. Trimming took 0 bases from V and 3 from J, leaving 6 bases between them. The CDR3 nucleotides read TGTGCCTGGAGTGTACAGACCAATCAGCCCCAGCATTTT. It yields the protein CAWSVQTNQPQHF.